This T cell receptor (beta chain) was sequenced in a study of cytomegalovirus exposure and HLA in healthy donors. The study's findings and limits: A prior analysis recorded that most TCR beta V segments were productive about 90% or about 30% of the time. By a later analysis, the bulk of CMV-associated TCR beta chains appeared HLA-restricted. The authors assumed roughly uniform sequencing depth across donors for presence/absence analyses. TCR association rates varied by HLA locus in a later analysis, with DRB1 highest and HLA-C lowest.

In the PCR, 60 Vbeta and 13 Jbeta primers were used. Using immunoSEQ multiplex PCR, the repertoire was profiled, and TCRdb retains in-frame clones only, with some absent. The sample contains 150,000 or so clones, approximately 80% of which appear only once. With respect to this clone: Its antigen remains unidentified.

The CDR3 spans 16 residues. CDR1 SEHNR and CDR2 FQNEAQ come from the germline V gene (reference sequence). V shed 4 bases and J 5 bases; nucleotides not matched to a gene: 8. The rearrangement uses TRBV7-9 and TRBJ2-2; 9 bases map to TRBD2. The TCR was taken from a man over 45 in good health and CMV-seronegative. Material for sequencing was PBMCs. The CDR3 nucleotides are TGTGCCAGCAGCTCACAGCGGGGGGCGGGTACCGGGGAGCTGTTTTTT. Amino acid sequence: CASSSQRGAGTGELFF.